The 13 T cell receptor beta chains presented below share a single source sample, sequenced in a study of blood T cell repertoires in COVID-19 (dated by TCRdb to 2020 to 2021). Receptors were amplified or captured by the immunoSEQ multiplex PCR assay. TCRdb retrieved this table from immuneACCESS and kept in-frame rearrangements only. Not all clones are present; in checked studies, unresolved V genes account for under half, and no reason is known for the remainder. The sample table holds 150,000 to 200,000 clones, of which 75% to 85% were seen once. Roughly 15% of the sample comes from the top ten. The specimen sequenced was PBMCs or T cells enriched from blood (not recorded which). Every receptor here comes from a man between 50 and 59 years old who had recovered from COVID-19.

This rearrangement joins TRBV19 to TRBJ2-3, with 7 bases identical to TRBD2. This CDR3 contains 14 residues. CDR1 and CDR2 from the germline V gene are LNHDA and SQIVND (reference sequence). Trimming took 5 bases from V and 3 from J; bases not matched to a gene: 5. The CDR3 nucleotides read TGTGCCAGTAGTCGACCGGGGGGAACAGATACGCAGTATTTT. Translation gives CASSRPGGTDTQYF.

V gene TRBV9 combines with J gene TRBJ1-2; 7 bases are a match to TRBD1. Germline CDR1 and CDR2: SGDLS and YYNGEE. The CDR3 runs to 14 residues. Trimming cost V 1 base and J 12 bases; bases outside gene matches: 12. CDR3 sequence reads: CASSVTGQAVDDTF. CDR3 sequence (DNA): TGTGCCAGCAGCGTAACCGGACAGGCAGTAGACGACACCTTC.

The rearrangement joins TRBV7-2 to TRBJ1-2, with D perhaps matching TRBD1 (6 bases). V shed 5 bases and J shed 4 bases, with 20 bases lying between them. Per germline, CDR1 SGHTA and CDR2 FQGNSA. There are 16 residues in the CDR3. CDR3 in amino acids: CASSERQAAYGYGYTF. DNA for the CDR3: TGTGCCAGCAGCGAACGACAGGCGGCGTATGGCTATGGCTACACCTTC. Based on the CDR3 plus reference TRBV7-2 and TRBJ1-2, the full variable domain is GAGVSQSPSNKVTEKGKDVELRCDPISGHTALYWYRQSLGQGLEFLIYFQGNSAPDKSGLPSDRFSAERTGGSVSTLTIQRTQQEDSAVYLCASSERQAAYGYGYTFGSGTRLTVV.

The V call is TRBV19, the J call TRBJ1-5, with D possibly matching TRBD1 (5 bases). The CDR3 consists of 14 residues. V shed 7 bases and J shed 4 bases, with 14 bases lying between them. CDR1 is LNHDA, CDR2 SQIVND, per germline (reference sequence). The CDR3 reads CASTLEGVNQPQHF. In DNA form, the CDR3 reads TGTGCCAGTACCCTTGAAGGGGTAAATCAGCCCCAGCATTTT.

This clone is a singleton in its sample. The CDR3 coding sequence is TGCAGCGTTGAAGAGGCAGAACATAACTATGGCTACACCTTC. Translated, it gives CSVEEAEHNYGYTF. The genes are TRBV29-1 and TRBJ1-2; the D is unclear. V lost 0 bases, J lost 1 base, and 9 bases lay in between. This CDR3 has 14 residues. Germline V CDR1 and CDR2: SQVTM, ANQGSEA. Together with reference TRBV29-1 and TRBJ1-2, the CDR3 gives the full variable domain: SAVISQKPSRDICQRGTSLTIQCQVDSQVTMMFWYRQQPGQSLTLIATANQGSEATYESGFVIDKFPISRPNLTFSTLTVSNMSPEDSSIYLCSVEEAEHNYGYTFGSGTRLTVV.

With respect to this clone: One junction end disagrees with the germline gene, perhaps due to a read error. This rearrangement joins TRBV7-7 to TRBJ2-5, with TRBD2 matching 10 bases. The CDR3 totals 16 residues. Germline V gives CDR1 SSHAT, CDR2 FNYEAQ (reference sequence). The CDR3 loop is CASSLGGLAGEETQYF. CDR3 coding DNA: TGTGCTAGCAGCTTGGGGGGGCTAGCGGGGGAAGAGACCCAGTACTTC.

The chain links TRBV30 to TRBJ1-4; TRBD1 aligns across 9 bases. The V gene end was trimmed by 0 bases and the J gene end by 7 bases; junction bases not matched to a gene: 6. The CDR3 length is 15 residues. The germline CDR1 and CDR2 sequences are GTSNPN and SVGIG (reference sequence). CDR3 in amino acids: CAWSVQGTGREKLFF. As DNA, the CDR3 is TGTGCCTGGAGTGTACAGGGGACAGGGCGTGAAAAACTGTTTTTT.

The CDR3 sequence is CAWTTGGRSGYTF. CDR3 DNA sequence: TGTGCCTGGACCACCGGGGGACGGAGCGGCTACACCTTC. The chain recombines TRBV30 with TRBJ1-2, with D tentatively TRBD1 (5 bases). From germline, CDR1 is GTSNPN and CDR2 SVGIG (reference sequence). Trimming shortened V by 4 bases and J by 8 bases, and 17 bases separated the two germline ends. This CDR3 spans 13 amino acids.

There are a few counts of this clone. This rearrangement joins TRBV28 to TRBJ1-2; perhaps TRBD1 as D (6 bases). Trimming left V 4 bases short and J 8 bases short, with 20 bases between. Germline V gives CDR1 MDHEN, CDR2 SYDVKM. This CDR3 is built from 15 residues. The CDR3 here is CASSSQNTGNIGYTF. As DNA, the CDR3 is TGTGCCAGCAGTTCTCAAAACACAGGGAATATCGGCTACACCTTC.

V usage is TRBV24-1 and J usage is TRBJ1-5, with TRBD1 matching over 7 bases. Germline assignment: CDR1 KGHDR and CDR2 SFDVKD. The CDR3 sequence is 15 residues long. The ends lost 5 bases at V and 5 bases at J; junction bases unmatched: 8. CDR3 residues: CATSASTGTHQPQHF. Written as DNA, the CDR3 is TGTGCCACCAGTGCTTCGACAGGGACTCATCAGCCCCAGCATTTT.

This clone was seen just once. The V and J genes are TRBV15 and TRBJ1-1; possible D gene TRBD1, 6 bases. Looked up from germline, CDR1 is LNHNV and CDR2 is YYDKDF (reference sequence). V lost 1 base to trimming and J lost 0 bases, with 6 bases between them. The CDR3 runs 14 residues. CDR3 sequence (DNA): TGTGCCACCAGCAGAGGGACAGTGAACACTGAAGCTTTCTTT. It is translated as CATSRGTVNTEAFF.

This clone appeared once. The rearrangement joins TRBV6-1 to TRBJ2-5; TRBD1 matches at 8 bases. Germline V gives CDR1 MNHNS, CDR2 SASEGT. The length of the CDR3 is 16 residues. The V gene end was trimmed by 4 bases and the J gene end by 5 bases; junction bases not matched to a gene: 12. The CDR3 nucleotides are TGTGCCAGCAGTGGCGCCAGGGGGCATCGAGGGGAGACCCAGTACTTC. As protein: CASSGARGHRGETQYF.

The DNA for the CDR3 is TGCGCCAGCAGCGCCCAGGGGGCAGCGAACACTGAAGCTTTCTTT. This sequence encodes CASSAQGAANTEAFF. The chain uses TRBV10-2 and TRBJ1-1, with 8 bases aligning to TRBD1. V gave up 6 bases and J gave up 1 base; unmatched junction bases: 7. The CDR3 totals 15 residues. CDR1 WSHSY and CDR2 SAAADI come from the germline V gene.